Detailed here is one T cell receptor (beta chain). The antigen is unknown. The donors were members of the validation cohort comprising over a hundred subjects, separate from the roughly 650-subject first cohort. V shed 7 bases, J shed 2 bases, and the junction held 2 bases outside the gene matches. The CDR3 consists of 12 residues. CDR1 is SNHLY and CDR2 is FYNNEI in the germline V gene. The data are from a study of cytomegalovirus exposure and HLA in healthy donors. Study context: The same platform was used for the 120 validation repertoires and the roughly 670 first-cohort repertoires, a later analysis reported. Findings of the study overall: According to the study, 150 to 200 TCR beta chains were cytomegalovirus-associated. Rare TCR sequences dominated, though some public TCRs recurred in many donors.

Profiling relied on immunoSEQ multiplex PCR, and the TCRdb table lists in-frame clones only, not all of them. The repertoire holds 200,000 to 250,000 clones, with over 75% as singletons. Sequencing was done on a sample of PBMCs. The sequence came from a man in his late teens or twenties in good health and CMV-seropositive. The chain combines TRBV2 with TRBJ2-7; TRBD1 agrees at 7 bases. Here the CDR3 DNA reads TGTGCCAGCAATACAGGGGCCTACGAGCAGTACTTC. Its translation is CASNTGAYEQYF.